This TCR beta chain was sequenced in a study of beta chain features in type 1 diabetes. The authors reverse transcribed all of the isolated RNA, so sequencing captured expressed TCRB transcripts. Naive, central memory and regulatory T cell samples averaged around 3.3 million reads. The protocol was immunoSEQ multiplex PCR, while the TCRdb copy is restricted to in-frame clones and leaves out a portion. This sample carries hundreds of thousands of clones, over 9.5% of them seen once, and the ten largest clones take 0.0095% to 0.012%. The CDR3 has 15 residues. The V and J ends lost 0 bases and 3 bases respectively, with 11 bases between them. Germline V gene data show CDR1 as LGHNA and CDR2 as YSLEER. This clone was detected only a few times. The antigen is not known. Study-wide results and limits: Lower insertion and higher deletion counts appeared at VDJ junctions in type 1 diabetes patients. A cDNA-based sequencing approach could over-represent cells with high TCR expression. People with Type 1 diabetes carried modestly yet significantly shorter TCRB CDR3s in all four CD4+ subsets.

Cell sorting via CD45RO/CCR7/CD25/CD127/CD95/CD27 was performed to obtain CD4+ naive, central memory, regulatory and stem cell-like memory cells. Sequencing input: naive CD4+ T cells from blood. This receptor was obtained from a woman under 30 with type 1 diabetes. The V gene is TRBV4-3, the J gene TRBJ1-1; D is perhaps TRBD1 (6 bases). CDR3 sequence: CASSQESGADTEAFF. The CDR3 DNA follows: TGCGCCAGCAGCCAAGAATCAGGGGCGGACACTGAAGCTTTCTTT.